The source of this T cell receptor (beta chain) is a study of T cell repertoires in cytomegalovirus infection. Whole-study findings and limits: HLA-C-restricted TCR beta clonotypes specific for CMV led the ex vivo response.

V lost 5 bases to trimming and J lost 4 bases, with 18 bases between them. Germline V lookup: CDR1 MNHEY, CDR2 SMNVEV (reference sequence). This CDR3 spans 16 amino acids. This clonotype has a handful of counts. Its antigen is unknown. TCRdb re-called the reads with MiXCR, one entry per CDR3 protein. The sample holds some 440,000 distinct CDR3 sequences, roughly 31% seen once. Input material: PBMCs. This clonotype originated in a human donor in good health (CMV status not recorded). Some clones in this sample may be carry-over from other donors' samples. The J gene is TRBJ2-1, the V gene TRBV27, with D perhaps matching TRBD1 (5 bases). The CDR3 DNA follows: TGTGCCAGCAGTCTTGACAGCGCCTTCACGTACAATGAGCAGTTCTTC. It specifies CASSLDSAFTYNEQFF.